Sequencing of this T cell receptor beta chain was carried out in a study of shared clonotypes between healthy human individuals. Naivety among CD8 cells was defined by CD45RO negativity and positive CCR7 selection, thereby excluding terminally differentiated effector memory CD45RA+ cells. Using immunoSEQ multiplex PCR, the repertoire was profiled, and TCRdb retains in-frame clones only, with some absent. This sample has about 2,200,000 clones, with 90% to 95% found just once. CDR3 size: 16 residues. Germline V gene lookup returns CDR1 MNHEY and CDR2 SMNVEV (reference sequence). V dropped 4 bases and J dropped 1; count of bases not matched to a gene: 9.

The chain uses TRBV27 and TRBJ1-1, with 7 bases that match TRBD1. This TCR was sampled from a man between 18 and 29 years old in good health. Some clones in this sample may be carry-over from other donors' samples. Sequenced: naive CD8+ T cells from PBMCs. CDR3 region: CASSSTPGGTNTEAFF. CDR3 in DNA: TGTGCCAGCAGTTCCACCCCAGGGGGAACGAACACTGAAGCTTTCTTT.